This TCR beta chain was captured in a study of blood T cell repertoires in COVID-19. In the study overall: Whether acute or convalescent, the COVID-19 samples came from the United States, Italy and Spain. From T cells, B-cell-depleted T cells, or PBMCs came the material, which was cDNA or gDNA.

This clone was picked up one time. J lost 3 bases, V lost 6 bases, and 8 bases had no gene match. There are 14 residues in the CDR3. Germline V gene lookup returns CDR1 MNHEY and CDR2 SVGAGI. Original methodology: From reference gene primer amplification, estimates of nucleated cell counts were derived. The protocol was immunoSEQ multiplex PCR, while the TCRdb copy is restricted to in-frame clones and leaves out a portion. That table gives V, J and clone size, and the DNA gave D and trimming. This table has roughly 81,000 clones, around 90% appearing once. The chain couples TRBV6-5 to TRBJ2-7, with 7 bases fitting TRBD1. This clonotype originated in a middle-aged man with acute or convalescent COVID-19. Sequenced material: peripheral blood. Written as DNA, the CDR3 is TGTGCCAGCAGCTACAGGGGCCCAAACTACGAGCAGTACTTC. This gives the protein CASSYRGPNYEQYF.